This entry is about one T cell receptor beta chain. CDR1 and CDR2 from the germline V gene are MNHEY and SMNVEV (reference sequence). The CDR3 contains 13 residues. The V end lost 3 bases, the J end lost 3 bases, and 9 bases lay between the germline ends. This sample is drawn from a study of T cell changes during pregnancy in multiple sclerosis. TCRdb keeps only in-frame clones here, not all; method: immunoSEQ multiplex PCR. The profile shows tens of thousands of clones, about 93% of them singletons. The clonotype originates from a female donor with multiple sclerosis, enrolled in a pregnancy study. The starting material was CD8+ T cells from peripheral blood mononuclear cells, obtained in the second trimester of pregnancy. The gene calls are TRBV27 and TRBJ2-7, with D perhaps matching TRBD2 (6 bases). CDR3 nucleotides: TGTGCCAGCAGTTTCGGGACTGACTACGAGCAGTACTTC. This codes for CASSFGTDYEQYF.